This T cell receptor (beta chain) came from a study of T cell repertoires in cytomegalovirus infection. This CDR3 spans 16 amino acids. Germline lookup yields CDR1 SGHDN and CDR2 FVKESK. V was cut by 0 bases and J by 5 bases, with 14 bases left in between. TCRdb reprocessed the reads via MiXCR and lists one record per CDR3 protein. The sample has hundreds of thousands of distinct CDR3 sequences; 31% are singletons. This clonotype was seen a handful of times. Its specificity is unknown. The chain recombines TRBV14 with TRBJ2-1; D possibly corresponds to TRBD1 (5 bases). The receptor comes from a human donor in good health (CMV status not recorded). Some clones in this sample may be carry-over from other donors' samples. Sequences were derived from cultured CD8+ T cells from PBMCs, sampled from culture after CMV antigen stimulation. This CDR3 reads CASSQDIAGSHNEQFF. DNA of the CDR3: TGTGCCAGCAGCCAAGATATTGCAGGGTCCCACAATGAGCAGTTCTTC.